This passage covers 12 T cell receptor beta chains from one sample sequenced in a study of long-term antiretroviral therapy in people with HIV. Survey-level immunoSEQ v3.0 assays were run. Libraries were prepared by immunoSEQ multiplex PCR; TCRdb keeps only in-frame clonotypes and omits some of them. The sample contains about 25,000 clones, over 70% of which appear only once. The sequencing used unsorted PBMCs, collected around 4.2 years after starting antiretroviral therapy. The receptors derive from a man aged 25-40 years with HIV.

The chain is built from TRBV19 and TRBJ2-5; D perhaps matches TRBD1 (5 bases). The CDR3 runs to 15 residues. V was cut by 4 bases and J by 0 bases, with 12 bases left in between. Germline assignment: CDR1 LNHDA and CDR2 SQIVND (reference sequence). The chain's CDR3 is CASSSGQVYQETQYF. In DNA, the CDR3 is TGTGCCAGTAGTAGCGGACAAGTGTACCAAGAGACCCAGTACTTC. Full variable domain (rest looked up from reference TRBV19 and TRBJ2-5): DGGITQSPKYLFRKEGQNVTLSCEQNLNHDAMYWYRQDPGQGLRLIYYSQIVNDFQKGDIAEGYSVSREKKESFPLTVTSAQKNPTAFYLCASSSGQVYQETQYFGPGTRLLVL.

The chain employs TRBV5-8 and TRBJ2-3; D tentatively fits TRBD1 or TRBD2 (5 bases each). This CDR3 has 15 amino acids. The germline V and J ends were trimmed by 4 bases and 2 bases, with 14 bases remaining between them. Germline values: CDR1 SGHTS, CDR2 YDEGEE. This CDR3 is CASSVPGRVTDTQYF. As DNA, the CDR3 is TGTGCCAGCAGCGTCCCGGGACGGGTCACAGATACGCAGTATTTT.

In its sample, this clone is medium-sized. This chain joins TRBV7-9 and TRBJ2-3, with D perhaps matching TRBD1 (6 bases). The germline V gene encodes CDR1 SEHNR and CDR2 FQNEAQ (reference sequence). This CDR3 region has 16 residues. V was cut by 3 bases and J by 0 bases, with 13 bases left in between. The CDR3 nucleotides are TGTGCCAGCAGCTTCAGGGGTAGCAGGAGCACAGATACGCAGTATTTT. It specifies CASSFRGSRSTDTQYF.

The rearrangement uses TRBV10-3 and TRBJ2-7, with 10 positions matching TRBD1. CDR1 and CDR2 from the germline V gene are ENHRY and SYGVKD. The CDR3 extends over 14 amino acids. V lost 2 bases, J lost 6 bases, and 4 bases stayed unmatched. DNA for the CDR3: TGTGCCATCAGTGAGGGGACAGGGGTTGGCGAGCAGTACTTC. Encoded protein: CAISEGTGVGEQYF.

The chain carries TRBV2 and TRBJ1-2; D uncertain. V was trimmed by 3 bases and J by 3 bases, leaving 8 bases between them. In germline, CDR1 is SNHLY, CDR2 FYNNEI. The CDR3 extends over 13 amino acids. The CDR3 DNA sequence: TGTGCCAGCAGTGAGGAAGTACACTATGGCTACACCTTC. Protein sequence: CASSEEVHYGYTF.

This clone occurred once. This chain links TRBV5-1 with TRBJ2-3, with a possible D match to TRBD1 (5 bases). This CDR3 is 14 amino acids long. The germline V and J ends were trimmed by 0 bases and 2 bases, with 7 bases remaining between them. CDR1 is SGHRS, CDR2 YFSETQ, per germline. The CDR3 DNA reads as TGCGCCAGCAGCTTGGTACAGGCCACAGATACGCAGTATTTT. This gives the protein CASSLVQATDTQYF.

DNA of the CDR3: TGTGCCACCCTTCCGCTCCAAACGGGAGGCCCTTTGTTGAATGAGCAGTTCTTC. Its translation is CATLPLQTGGPLLNEQFF. The chain recombines TRBV15 with TRBJ2-1, with TRBD2 matching over 7 bases. CDR1 and CDR2 (germline): LNHNV, YYDKDF (reference sequence). V lost 8 bases, J lost 7 bases, and 23 bases stayed unmatched. The CDR3 has 18 residues.

This sequence joins TRBV9 and TRBJ2-2, with D perhaps being TRBD1 or TRBD2 (6 bases each). The CDR3 sequence is 17 residues long. Germline V CDR1 and CDR2: SGDLS, YYNGEE. V lost 4 bases and J lost 7, with 23 bases in between. CDR3 in DNA: TGTGCCAGCAGCCCCAGGAGGGGGGCAGGGGCTTTCGGGGAGCTGTTTTTT. Protein product: CASSPRRGAGAFGELFF. Looking up the rest from reference TRBV9 and TRBJ2-2 gives the full variable domain: DSGVTQTPKHLITATGQRVTLRCSPRSGDLSVYWYQQSLDQGLQFLIQYYNGEERAKGNILERFSAQQFPDLHSELNLSSLELGDSALYFCASSPRRGAGAFGELFFGEGSRLTVL.

This clone was counted once. This sequence joins TRBV19 and TRBJ1-1, with TRBD1 as a possible D gene (5 bases). The CDR3 runs 12 residues. V dropped 10 bases and J dropped 12 bases, with 21 bases sitting between them. Germline V gene sequence: CDR1 LNHDA, CDR2 SQIVND (reference sequence). The CDR3 region has the DNA TGTGCCACCAACGCCATTGGGGCGAAAACTTTCTTT. Protein product: CATNAIGAKTFF.

The gene calls are TRBV2 and TRBJ2-2, with a tentative D call TRBD1 (5 bases). Trimming cost V 3 bases and J 8 bases, with 16 bases left between them. The CDR3 has 15 amino acids. Germline loops: CDR1 SNHLY, CDR2 FYNNEI. CDR3 bases: TGTGCCAGCAGTGAGTCCCAGGGTGGTTCAGGGGAGCTGTTTTTT. The encoded protein is CASSESQGGSGELFF.

This clone has only one observation. This sequence joins TRBV6-5 and TRBJ2-5; D gene uncertain. CDR3 size: 11 residues. The germline V gene has CDR1 MNHEY and CDR2 SVGAGI. Trimming removed 2 bases from V and 4 bases from J, with 2 bases in between. The CDR3 spells CASSYAETQYF. In DNA, the CDR3 is TGTGCCAGCAGTTACGCAGAGACCCAGTACTTC.

This rearrangement joins TRBV7-2 to TRBJ2-1; 10 nucleotides agree with TRBD2. The length of the CDR3 is 14 residues. V shed 2 bases and J 10 bases; nucleotides not matched to a gene: 5. Per germline, CDR1 SGHTA and CDR2 FQGNSA. DNA for the CDR3: TGTGCCAGCAGCTTACAGCGGGGGGGGAAGGAGCAGTTCTTC. Protein sequence: CASSLQRGGKEQFF.